This section outlines one T cell receptor (beta chain) sequence together with its context. Its antigen is unknown. Mismatch with germline at one junction end may stem from a read error. Sequenced by immunoSEQ multiplex PCR; TCRdb stores in-frame clones only, minus some. The data contain around 130,000 clones, 80% to 85% of them seen just once; the ten biggest clones take up roughly 3.3%. These data come from a study of cytotoxic CD8 clonotypes in ibrutinib-treated CLL. General study points: An increase in clonality occurred at ibrutinib response, followed by a return toward baseline at progression.

Sequenced here: PBMCs, sampled after 24 months of ibrutinib treatment. The TCR comes from a human donor with chronic lymphocytic leukemia.

As DNA, the CDR3 is TGTGCCAGCCGCTTCGACGGGAAAAATGAGCAGTTCTTC. It codes for CASRFDGKNEQFF. This sequence joins TRBV7-2 and TRBJ2-1, with D possibly matching TRBD2 (5 bases). Germline CDR1 SGHTA, CDR2 FQGNSA. This CDR3 is 13 amino acids long.